Following are 31 T cell receptor beta chains from one sample sequenced in a study of blood T cell repertoires in COVID-19. TCRdb keeps only in-frame clones here, not all; method: immunoSEQ multiplex PCR. Among under 300,000 clones listed, almost 85% were seen once. The sample taken for sequencing was peripheral blood. These receptors were obtained from a man aged 50 to 60 with acute or convalescent COVID-19.

This clone appeared a single time. The chain employs TRBV10-3 and TRBJ2-5; 7 bases line up with TRBD2. The CDR3 loop spans 11 amino acids. Germline CDR1 ENHRY, CDR2 SYGVKD. The V gene end was trimmed by 10 bases and the J gene end by 5 bases; junction bases not matched to a gene: 4. The CDR3 spells CATRGEETQYF. The CDR3 bases are TGTGCCACCCGGGGGGAGGAGACCCAGTACTTC.

CDR3 sequence reads: CATRGDNEKLFF. The CDR3 DNA reads TGTGCCACACGGGGGGATAATGAAAAACTGTTTTTT. V and J are TRBV11-3 and TRBJ1-4; D perhaps matches TRBD1 (5 bases). V lost 10 bases to trimming and J lost 4 bases, with 10 bases between them. CDR1 is SGHNT and CDR2 is YENEEA in the germline V gene. The CDR3 has 12 amino acids.

Points on this clone: Other DNA sequences in this specimen translate into the identical CDR3. The V call is TRBV6-1, the J call TRBJ1-1, with 8 bases aligning to TRBD1. The CDR3 is 14 amino acids. Germline lookup yields CDR1 MNHNS and CDR2 SASEGT. V shed 3 bases and J 1 base; nucleotides not matched to a gene: 1. The CDR3 protein is CASSDGQGNTEAFF. DNA of the CDR3: TGTGCCAGCAGTGATGGACAGGGGAACACTGAAGCTTTCTTT.

V gene TRBV28 combines with J gene TRBJ2-7; TRBD2 might be the D (5 bases). Trimming removed 4 bases at V and 7 bases at J, with 11 bases between. This CDR3 region has 12 residues. CDR1 is MDHEN, CDR2 SYDVKM, per germline. Here the CDR3 DNA reads TGTGCCAGCAGTTCCCGCGGACTTGAGCAGTACTTC. Encoded protein: CASSSRGLEQYF.

This rearrangement joins TRBV5-8 to TRBJ2-7; tentative D call: TRBD1 (5 bases). Trimming left V 2 bases short and J 2 bases short, with 11 bases between. The CDR3 is 14 amino acids. The V gene's germline CDR1 is SGHTS and CDR2 YDEGEE. The CDR3 region is CASSLYPGPYEQYF. The CDR3 nucleotides are TGTGCCAGCAGCTTATATCCAGGGCCCTACGAGCAGTACTTC. Combining the CDR3 with reference TRBV5-8 and TRBJ2-7 gives the whole variable domain EAGVTQSPTHLIKTRGQQATLRCSPISGHTSVYWYQQALGLGLQFLLWYDEGEERNRGNFPPRFSGRQFPNYSSELNVNALELEDSALYLCASSLYPGPYEQYFGPGTRLTVT.

This clone was seen only once. Other DNA sequences in this sample translate to the same CDR3. This chain links TRBV7-9 with TRBJ1-3; 8 nucleotides agree with TRBD1. V dropped 5 bases and J dropped 3; count of bases not matched to a gene: 3. The CDR3 is made up of 14 amino acids. Germline V gene data show CDR1 as SEHNR and CDR2 as FQNEAQ (reference sequence). Written as DNA, the CDR3 is TGTGCCAGCAGCCCCGGGACAGGTGGAAACACCATATATTTT. Protein sequence: CASSPGTGGNTIYF.

This clone was seen only once. This chain links TRBV25-1 with TRBJ2-3; no clear D. V dropped 3 bases and J dropped 3 bases, with 10 bases sitting between them. The CDR3 is made up of 14 amino acids. Germline assignment: CDR1 MGHDK and CDR2 SYGVNS. The CDR3 sequence: CASSDMVATDTQYF. CDR3 nucleotides: TGTGCCAGCAGTGACATGGTGGCAACAGATACGCAGTATTTT.

This clone appeared once. V is TRBV2 and J is TRBJ2-3, with D perhaps matching TRBD1 (6 bases). CDR1 is SNHLY and CDR2 is FYNNEI in the germline V gene. The V and J ends lost 2 bases and 3 bases respectively, with 18 bases between them. This CDR3 has 17 residues. CDR3: CASSEFRRLGATDTQYF. CDR3 bases: TGTGCCAGCAGTGAATTCCGTAGGCTGGGGGCTACAGATACGCAGTATTTT. Variable domain in full (rest from reference TRBV2 and TRBJ2-3): EPEVTQTPSHQVTQMGQEVILRCVPISNHLYFYWYRQILGQKVEFLVSFYNNEISEKSEIFDDQFSVERPDGSNFTLKIRSTKLEDSAMYFCASSEFRRLGATDTQYFGPGTRLTVL.

This clone was found once. This chain uses TRBV7-3 with TRBJ2-4; D is ambiguous. This CDR3 has 16 amino acids. The ends were cut back, 4 bases at V and 0 bases at J, with 13 bases in the middle. Germline V gives CDR1 SGHTA, CDR2 FQGTGA. CDR3 sequence: CASSSIAALAKNIQYF. Written as DNA, the CDR3 is TGTGCCAGCAGCTCCATAGCTGCACTAGCCAAAAACATTCAGTACTTC.

J is TRBJ1-6 and V is TRBV19; possibly TRBD1 for D (5 bases). This CDR3 contains 14 residues. V lost 7 bases to trimming and J lost 10 bases, with 17 bases between them. Germline V gene data show CDR1 as LNHDA and CDR2 as SQIVND (reference sequence). The CDR3 spells CASNGGAAWSPLHF. The CDR3 DNA sequence: TGTGCCAGTAATGGAGGGGCAGCGTGGTCACCCCTCCACTTT.

This chain uses TRBV5-1 with TRBJ2-3; TRBD2 matches 10 bases. The germline CDR1 and CDR2 sequences are SGHRS and YFSETQ. There are 18 residues in the CDR3. The V and J ends lost 0 bases and 0 bases, in that order; junction bases with no gene match: 7. The CDR3 sequence is CASSLASSGGRSTDTQYF. CDR3 sequence (DNA): TGCGCCAGCAGCTTGGCGTCTAGCGGGGGCAGAAGCACAGATACGCAGTATTTT.

This clone was observed a few times. CDR3 region: CASSDMAVNQPQHF. For the CDR3, the DNA is TGTGCCAGCAGTGATATGGCTGTAAATCAGCCCCAGCATTTT. This sequence joins TRBV2 and TRBJ1-5; D ambiguous. Trimming took off 3 bases at V and 4 bases at J, with 10 bases between the two ends. Germline V lookup: CDR1 SNHLY, CDR2 FYNNEI. The CDR3 totals 14 residues.

The chain uses TRBV7-9 and TRBJ1-2; D is perhaps TRBD1 (5 bases). The CDR3 runs to 14 residues. With 1 base removed from V and 6 bases from J, the gap between germline ends came to 12 bases. Looked up from germline, CDR1 is SEHNR and CDR2 is FQNEAQ (reference sequence). CDR3 sequence (DNA): TGTGCCAGCAGCTTAGATCCAGGGAACCATGGCTACACCTTC. As protein: CASSLDPGNHGYTF.

This chain links TRBV13 with TRBJ1-2; 7 bases map to TRBD1. This CDR3 has 15 residues. V was pared by 3 bases and J by 0 bases, with 4 bases of the junction left unmatched. Germline assignment: CDR1 PRHDT and CDR2 FYEKMQ (reference sequence). The CDR3 bases are TGTGCCAGCAGCTTCACAGGGGCTCCTAACTATGGCTACACCTTC. Translated: CASSFTGAPNYGYTF.

The rearrangement links TRBV6-5 to TRBJ1-5; perhaps TRBD1 as D (5 bases). In germline, CDR1 is MNHEY, CDR2 SVGAGI. V dropped 9 bases and J dropped 0 bases, with 9 bases sitting between them. The CDR3 has 13 amino acids. For the CDR3, the DNA is TGTGCCAGTCAGACAGTTAGCAATCAGCCCCAGCATTTT. This translates into CASQTVSNQPQHF.

The chain carries TRBV4-1 and TRBJ2-5, with D tentatively TRBD2 (6 bases). The CDR3 contains 16 residues. Trimming left V 3 bases short and J 4 bases short, with 18 bases between. Germline V gives CDR1 MGHRA, CDR2 YSYEKL. Written as DNA, the CDR3 is TGCGCCAGCAGCCAGGTAGGGTCAGCGGGTAGAGAGACCCAGTACTTC. It translates to CASSQVGSAGRETQYF.

This clone was seen a handful of times. V usage is TRBV12-3 or TRBV12-4 and J usage is TRBJ1-5; D ambiguous. The V end lost 3 bases, the J end lost 3 bases, and 6 bases lay between the germline ends. The CDR3 spans 13 residues. CDR3 amino acids: CASSFVFNQPQHF. In DNA form, the CDR3 reads TGTGCCAGCAGTTTCGTATTCAATCAGCCCCAGCATTTT.

The chain has TRBV30 and TRBJ1-1; perhaps TRBD1 as D (5 bases). Germline loops: CDR1 GTSNPN, CDR2 SVGIG (reference sequence). CDR3 size: 13 residues. V lost 3 bases, J lost 1 base, and 9 bases lay in between. The CDR3 DNA reads TGTGCCTGGAGGATTGGGGCGAACACTGAAGCTTTCTTT. Protein product: CAWRIGANTEAFF.

This clone was seen a few times. The chain links TRBV28 to TRBJ2-7; 8 bases line up with TRBD1. V shed 6 bases, J shed 4 bases, and the junction held 11 bases outside the gene matches. This CDR3 comprises 15 residues. The germline CDR1 and CDR2 sequences are MDHEN and SYDVKM. The CDR3 loop is CASRRPQGARYEQYF. CDR3 nucleotides: TGTGCCAGCAGGCGCCCCCAGGGGGCAAGGTACGAGCAGTACTTC.

The rearrangement joins TRBV9 to TRBJ1-1; D perhaps matches TRBD1 (6 bases). CDR1 is SGDLS, CDR2 YYNGEE, per germline. The CDR3 consists of 15 residues. Trimming cost V 3 bases and J 0 bases, with 12 bases left between them. The CDR3 here is CASSASGAVNTEAFF. The CDR3 DNA reads TGTGCCAGCAGCGCATCAGGGGCGGTGAACACTGAAGCTTTCTTT.

The V and J genes are TRBV6-5 and TRBJ2-7; 7 bases line up with TRBD2. V lost 0 bases to trimming and J lost 4 bases; unmatched junction nucleotides: 6. Germline-derived CDR1 and CDR2 are MNHEY and SVGAGI. The CDR3 sequence is 15 residues long. Here the CDR3 reads CASSYSGTGLYEQYF. The CDR3, as DNA: TGTGCCAGCAGTTACTCCGGGACGGGACTATACGAGCAGTACTTC.

The chain employs TRBV7-8 and TRBJ1-1; 7 nucleotides line up with TRBD1. V lost 5 bases to trimming and J lost 3 bases; unmatched junction nucleotides: 6. Germline CDR1 reads SGHVS; CDR2 reads FQNEAQ. This CDR3 comprises 14 residues. The CDR3 region is CASSRDRADTEAFF. The CDR3 DNA follows: TGTGCCAGCAGCCGAGACAGGGCGGACACTGAAGCTTTCTTT.

The chain recombines TRBV28 with TRBJ1-3, with D perhaps matching TRBD1 (5 bases). CDR3 length: 13 residues. Trimming shortened V by 3 bases and J by 11 bases, and 14 bases separated the two germline ends. The germline V gene has CDR1 MDHEN and CDR2 SYDVKM. The CDR3 DNA follows: TGTGCCAGCAGTTTCTTGGGGGGAATGGCCATATATTTT. This codes for CASSFLGGMAIYF.

J is TRBJ1-1 and V is TRBV12-5, with 10 bases fitting TRBD1. Germline V gene sequence: CDR1 LGHNT, CDR2 FRNRAP. The CDR3 spans 16 residues. The J segment lost 4 bases and the V segment lost 2 bases, leaving 7 bases of the junction unmatched. Written as DNA, the CDR3 is TGTGCTAGTGGTTTGCCCCGGGACAGGGGAGGCACTGAAGCTTTCTTT. It specifies CASGLPRDRGGTEAFF.

The chain couples TRBV11-1 to TRBJ1-1; 10 bases match TRBD1. Per germline, CDR1 SGHAT and CDR2 FQDESV (reference sequence). J gave up 4 bases and V 5 bases, and 4 bases lay outside the gene matches. The CDR3 runs 14 residues. The CDR3 DNA sequence: TGTGCCAGCAGCAAAGGACAGGGGGGCACTGAAGCTTTCTTT. Translating gives CASSKGQGGTEAFF.

The chain is built from TRBV14 and TRBJ2-2, with D unclear. V lost 4 bases, J lost 4 bases, and 7 bases lay in between. Germline V CDR1 and CDR2: SGHDN, FVKESK. The CDR3 loop spans 13 amino acids. CDR3 residues: CASSPRSTGELFF. The CDR3 DNA sequence: TGTGCCAGCAGCCCTAGAAGCACCGGGGAGCTGTTTTTT.

The V call is TRBV12-3 or TRBV12-4, the J call TRBJ1-6, with 7 bases matching TRBD1. The length of the CDR3 is 13 residues. V lost 3 bases to trimming and J lost 8 bases; unmatched junction nucleotides: 1. As DNA, the CDR3 is TGTGCCAGCAGTTTCGACAGGGATTCACCCCTCCACTTT. It specifies CASSFDRDSPLHF.

This rearrangement joins TRBV9 to TRBJ1-1; tentative D call: TRBD1 (6 bases). Trimming removed 5 bases from V and 4 bases from J, with 12 bases in between. Per germline, CDR1 SGDLS and CDR2 YYNGEE. CDR3 length equals 13 residues. The CDR3 DNA reads TGTGCCAGCAGTCAGGGGATGAGCACTGAAGCTTTCTTT. Translated: CASSQGMSTEAFF.

The chain recombines TRBV11-3 with TRBJ2-5; TRBD2 matches at 10 bases. The CDR3 loop spans 17 amino acids. V was pared by 1 base and J by 4 bases, with 9 bases of the junction left unmatched. Germline V gives CDR1 SGHNT, CDR2 YENEEA. The DNA of the CDR3 is TGTGCCAGCAGCTTAGGTATAGCGGGAGGATCCCCAGAGACCCAGTACTTC. Amino acid sequence: CASSLGIAGGSPETQYF.

V gene TRBV24-1 combines with J gene TRBJ1-5, with D tentatively TRBD1 (6 bases). The CDR3 sequence is 13 residues long. Germline V gene lookup returns CDR1 KGHDR and CDR2 SFDVKD. The V end lost 9 bases, the J end lost 6 bases, and 14 bases lay between the germline ends. Written as DNA, the CDR3 is TGTGCCACCGGGGGGGGCACCGGTCAGCCCCAGCATTTT. Encoded protein: CATGGGTGQPQHF.

The V and J genes are TRBV18 and TRBJ2-3; a possible D gene is TRBD1 (5 bases). The V end was cut by 7 bases, the J end by 0 bases, with 11 bases between. CDR3 length equals 14 residues. Germline V gene data show CDR1 as KGHSH and CDR2 as LQKENI. The DNA for the CDR3 is TGTGCCAGCTTTCCGACAGTTAGCACAGATACGCAGTATTTT. Amino acids: CASFPTVSTDTQYF.